The sequence of this T cell receptor beta chain was determined in a study of T cells in Graves' hyperthyroidism and ophthalmopathy. Study-wide background: Specimen type is peripheral blood, collected at initial diagnosis prior to any treatment.

This clonotype was found a few times. Its antigen is still unknown. Under 3 months was the duration of disease in ophthalmopathy patients, who also had a Clinical Activity Score of at least 3 and a NOSPECS grade of at least 4. Diagnoses used clinical symptoms, serum thyroxine and TRAb, thyroid ultrasound and orbital computed tomography. Regions amplified from RNA transcripts were the TCR beta CDR3 regions. Using the HTBI primer set, a first-round RT-PCR was run on the TCR CDR3. TCRdb re-derived calls from the multiplex PCR reads in MiXCR, one entry per CDR3 protein. The sample has 250,000 to 350,000 distinct CDR3 sequences, about 18% seen once. Study conclusions and caveats: The majority of expanded thyroid clonotypes above 0.001 also appeared in blood.

The specimen was blood. This TCR derives from a woman aged 55-75 years with Graves' ophthalmopathy.

The CDR3 coding sequence is TGCAGTGCTAGCCCGACAATTTACGAGCAGTACTTC. This encodes CSASPTIYEQYF. The chain employs TRBV20-1 and TRBJ2-7; D ambiguous. Per the germline V gene, CDR1 is DFQATT and CDR2 is SNEGSKA (reference sequence). The CDR3 is 12 residues long. V shed 3 bases and J shed 4 bases, with 10 bases lying between them.